Each of the 30 T cell receptor beta chains below was sequenced from the same sample in a study of T cells in Graves' hyperthyroidism and ophthalmopathy. TCR beta CDR3 sequences were amplified from RNA transcripts. The TCR CDR3 was amplified in a first-round RT-PCR using the HTBI primer set. TCRdb itself ran the multiplex PCR reads through MiXCR, one entry per CDR3 protein. The repertoire holds some 500,000 distinct CDR3 sequences, with 14% as singletons. What was sequenced was blood. The receptors shown here come from a woman between 18 and 30 years old with Graves' hyperthyroidism.

The chain couples TRBV29-1 to TRBJ2-7; D may be TRBD1 or TRBD2 (5 bases each). The CDR3 is made up of 13 amino acids. The germline V gene has CDR1 SQVTM and CDR2 ANQGSEA. V was clipped by 7 bases and J by 1 base, with 14 bases between them. The chain's CDR3 is CSARDVRSYEQYF. The CDR3 coding sequence is TGCAGCGCCAGGGACGTGAGATCCTACGAGCAGTACTTC.

The chain is built from TRBV11-3 and TRBJ2-2; TRBD2 agrees at 11 bases. Looked up from germline, CDR1 is SGHNT and CDR2 is YENEEA. The CDR3 is made up of 17 amino acids. With V trimmed by 1 base and J by 7 bases, 8 bases remained unmatched. The CDR3 protein is CASSLGATSGINGELFF. For the CDR3, the DNA is TGTGCCAGCAGCTTAGGGGCGACTAGCGGGATCAACGGGGAGCTGTTTTTT.

This clonotype was recorded at least ten times. The chain joins TRBV19 to TRBJ1-2, with D possibly TRBD1 on 6 matching bases. Between the trimmed V and J ends, which lost 3 bases and 0 bases, there was a span of 11 bases. The CDR3 is 15 residues long. Germline-derived CDR1 and CDR2 are LNHDA and SQIVND (reference sequence). The CDR3 DNA reads as TGTGCCAGTAGTATTCTGGACAGTTCTAACTATGGCTACACCTTC. Its translation is CASSILDSSNYGYTF.

Concerning this clonotype: A much larger clone sits a single nucleotide away, making a read error possible. The V call is TRBV12-3 or TRBV12-4, the J call TRBJ2-3; possible D gene TRBD2, 5 bases. V lost 5 bases and J 8 bases, leaving 20 bases between the germline ends. The CDR3 spans 15 residues. CDR3 loop: CASSDEPERGGTQYF. The CDR3 DNA is TGTGCCAGCAGTGACGAGCCTGAGAGAGGAGGTACGCAGTATTTT.

The CDR3 DNA is TGTGCCAGCAGCTTGCAAGGGGCCTCCTACGAGCAGTACTTC. This codes for CASSLQGASYEQYF. The chain carries TRBV11-2 and TRBJ2-7; possibly TRBD1 for D (5 bases). There are 14 residues in the CDR3. The V gene lost 3 bases and the J gene lost 0 bases, with 9 bases spanning the gap. CDR1 is SGHAT and CDR2 is FQNNGV in the germline V gene.

The table lists this clonotype with many counts. The chain uses TRBV11-1 and TRBJ2-1; 10 bases map to TRBD2. The V segment lost 5 bases and the J segment 8 bases; nucleotides outside the gene matches: 12. The CDR3 is 16 residues long. Germline V gives CDR1 SGHAT, CDR2 FQDESV (reference sequence). The CDR3 DNA reads TGTGCCAGCAGCCCGGGACTAGCGAGTTTTGGCGATGAGCAGTTCTTC. It specifies CASSPGLASFGDEQFF. Supplemented by reference TRBV11-1 and TRBJ2-1, the full variable domain reads EAEVAQSPRYKITEKSQAVAFWCDPISGHATLYWYRQILGQGPELLVQFQDESVVDDSQLPKDRFSAERLKGVDSTLKIQPAELGDSAMYLCASSPGLASFGDEQFFGPGTRLTVL.

This clonotype showed up many times. The V call is TRBV11-2, the J call TRBJ2-2; no definite D call. This CDR3 is built from 16 residues. CDR1 is SGHAT and CDR2 is FQNNGV in the germline V gene. V lost 3 bases and J lost 1, with 12 bases in between. This CDR3 reads CASSFQVWGNTGELFF. The CDR3, as DNA: TGTGCCAGCAGCTTTCAGGTCTGGGGGAACACCGGGGAGCTGTTTTTT.

This clonotype was detected ten times or more. The V and J genes are TRBV18 and TRBJ1-2, with D perhaps TRBD1 (5 bases). The CDR3 is 13 amino acids. CDR1 KGHSH and CDR2 LQKENI come from the germline V gene. V lost 8 bases, J lost 5 bases, and 15 bases lay in between. The CDR3 sequence: CASSPTGLYGYTF. The CDR3 bases are TGTGCCAGCAGCCCGACGGGGCTATATGGCTACACCTTC.

This clonotype was recorded many times. The chain recombines TRBV7-9 with TRBJ2-7; no clear D. The V end lost 6 bases, the J end lost 0 bases, and 9 bases lay between the germline ends. Germline assignment: CDR1 SEHNR and CDR2 FQNEAQ (reference sequence). CDR3 length equals 13 residues. The CDR3 protein is CASSSESSYEQYF. DNA for the CDR3: TGTGCCAGCAGTTCAGAGAGCTCCTACGAGCAGTACTTC.

This clonotype was recorded many times. The genes are TRBV12-3 or TRBV12-4 and TRBJ2-7; D remains ambiguous. Trimming removed 1 base at V and 0 bases at J, with 7 bases between. This CDR3 has 14 amino acids. The CDR3 sequence is CASSLGKLSYEQYF. CDR3 nucleotides: TGTGCCAGCAGTTTAGGCAAGCTCTCCTACGAGCAGTACTTC.

In this sample, this clonotype turned up many times. This chain uses TRBV2 with TRBJ2-1; maybe TRBD1 (6 bases). Per the germline V gene, CDR1 is SNHLY and CDR2 is FYNNEI. There are 11 residues in the CDR3. As DNA, the CDR3 is TGTGCATTGTCTGGGGGCTATGAGCAGTTCTTC. Protein sequence: CALSGGYEQFF.

Many counts were recorded for this clonotype. V and J are TRBV11-3 and TRBJ1-1; D not resolved. Trimming took 5 bases from V and 1 from J, leaving 14 bases between them. There are 15 residues in the CDR3. Per the germline V gene, CDR1 is SGHNT and CDR2 is YENEEA. CDR3 in amino acids: CASSIPGRKNTEAFF. Written as DNA, the CDR3 is TGTGCCAGCAGCATACCCGGACGCAAGAACACTGAAGCTTTCTTT.

This clonotype was seen at least ten times. The chain uses TRBV11-3 and TRBJ2-1; D remains unclear. Trimming pared 5 bases from V and 5 bases from J, leaving 19 bases between. Germline CDR1 reads SGHNT; CDR2 reads YENEEA. The CDR3 is made up of 16 amino acids. The CDR3 sequence is CASSKRRAPANNEQFF. The CDR3, as DNA: TGTGCCAGCAGCAAACGACGAGCACCCGCAAACAATGAGCAGTTCTTC.

This clonotype was observed at least ten times. The chain links TRBV2 to TRBJ1-1; TRBD1 matches at 7 bases. The ends lost 8 bases at V and 11 bases at J; junction bases unmatched: 11. The CDR3 is 12 residues long. The germline V gene has CDR1 SNHLY and CDR2 FYNNEI. The DNA of the CDR3 is TGTGCCAGCTCCACAGGGGCTTTGTGGGCTTTCTTT. Translating it yields CASSTGALWAFF.

This clonotype was picked up many times. DNA for the CDR3: TGTGCCAGCAGTTCATACACCGGGACAGGGCATGGCTACACCTTC. It is translated as CASSSYTGTGHGYTF. This chain joins TRBV27 and TRBJ1-2; 9 bases match TRBD1. This CDR3 comprises 15 residues. CDR1 and CDR2 (germline): MNHEY, SMNVEV (reference sequence). With 4 bases clipped from V and 6 bases from J, the junction kept 9 bases outside the gene matches.

The V call is TRBV27, the J call TRBJ1-1; TRBD1 might be the D (5 bases). This CDR3 comprises 14 residues. CDR1 MNHEY and CDR2 SMNVEV come from the germline V gene (reference sequence). With 6 bases removed from V and 0 bases from J, the gap between germline ends came to 11 bases. CDR3 sequence (DNA): TGTGCCAGCAGCAGGACACTCATGAACACTGAAGCTTTCTTT. This gives the protein CASSRTLMNTEAFF.

The chain uses TRBV20-1 and TRBJ2-3; 9 positions agree with TRBD2. With 0 bases clipped from V and 0 bases from J, the junction kept 4 bases outside the gene matches. The CDR3 has 16 amino acids. Per the germline V gene, CDR1 is DFQATT and CDR2 is SNEGSKA (reference sequence). The DNA of the CDR3 is TGCAGTGCTAGAGATAGGACTAGCGCAAGCACAGATACGCAGTATTTT. Translated, it gives CSARDRTSASTDTQYF.

This clonotype was seen many times. This chain's CDR3 is CATRGLAGGSTGELFF. CDR3 bases: TGTGCCACCCGAGGGCTAGCGGGAGGAAGCACCGGGGAGCTGTTTTTT. The chain recombines TRBV2 with TRBJ2-2; 11 bases align to TRBD2. The CDR3 is made up of 16 amino acids. The V gene's germline CDR1 is SNHLY and CDR2 FYNNEI. V gave up 10 bases and J gave up 4 bases; unmatched junction bases: 11.

This clonotype was counted between two and nine times. This chain joins TRBV19 and TRBJ2-1, with 11 bases lining up with TRBD2. The CDR3 runs 16 residues. Germline lookup yields CDR1 LNHDA and CDR2 SQIVND (reference sequence). V lost 2 bases to trimming and J lost 10 bases; unmatched junction nucleotides: 10. The CDR3 bases are TGTGCCAGTAGTATAATAGCGGGAGGGGCCGAAGGGGAGCAGTTCTTC. As protein: CASSIIAGGAEGEQFF.

This clonotype was observed many times. V and J are TRBV24-1 and TRBJ2-2; D unclear. Germline CDR1 reads KGHDR; CDR2 reads SFDVKD. The V and J ends lost 1 base and 2 bases respectively, with 7 bases between them. The CDR3 sequence is 15 residues long. The DNA of the CDR3 is TGTGCCACCAGTGATTTACCTCTAAACACCGGGGAGCTGTTTTTT. As protein: CATSDLPLNTGELFF.

This clonotype has a count of ten or more. The chain joins TRBV25-1 to TRBJ2-1; 8 bases line up with TRBD2. With 2 bases clipped from V and 7 bases from J, the junction kept 7 bases outside the gene matches. CDR1 and CDR2 (germline): MGHDK, SYGVNS. This CDR3 contains 15 residues. The CDR3 DNA follows: TGTGCCAGCAGTGAAGGGGTAGCGGGGTTGAATGAGCAGTTCTTC. Its protein product is CASSEGVAGLNEQFF. Full variable domain (rest looked up from reference TRBV25-1 and TRBJ2-1): EADIYQTPRYLVIGTGKKITLECSQTMGHDKMYWYQQDPGMELHLIHYSYGVNSTEKGDLSSESTVSRIRTEHFPLTLESARPSHTSQYLCASSEGVAGLNEQFFGPGTRLTVL.

This clonotype was counted ten times or more. The V gene is TRBV11-3, the J gene TRBJ2-1; 7 nucleotides agree with TRBD2. The CDR3 has 14 amino acids. Trimming removed 7 bases from V and 7 bases from J; junction bases left unmatched: 10. Looked up from germline, CDR1 is SGHNT and CDR2 is YENEEA. In nucleotides, the CDR3 is TGTGCCAGCACGAAGCGGGATCTGGGGAATGAGCAGTTCTTC. This translates into CASTKRDLGNEQFF.

This clonotype was seen many times. This rearrangement joins TRBV6-1 to TRBJ2-1; D call uncertain. Germline V lookup: CDR1 MNHNS, CDR2 SASEGT. V lost 5 bases and J 6 bases, leaving 20 bases between the germline ends. This CDR3 region has 16 residues. The CDR3 region is CASSFSFPTGFNEQFF. DNA of the CDR3: TGTGCCAGCAGTTTCTCATTCCCCACTGGTTTCAATGAGCAGTTCTTC.

This clonotype was seen many times. The chain couples TRBV15 to TRBJ1-1, with D perhaps matching TRBD1 (6 bases). The CDR3 runs 15 residues. The germline V and J ends were trimmed by 3 bases and 5 bases, with 16 bases remaining between them. CDR1 and CDR2 (germline): LNHNV, YYDKDF (reference sequence). The CDR3 DNA reads TGTGCCACCAGCAGTCGGGAACAGGGTTGGACTGAAGCTTTCTTT. The encoded protein is CATSSREQGWTEAFF.

This clonotype showed up many times. J is TRBJ1-2 and V is TRBV27; D uncertain. There are 13 residues in the CDR3. In germline, CDR1 is MNHEY, CDR2 SMNVEV (reference sequence). V shed 4 bases and J shed 4 bases, with 10 bases lying between them. CDR3 sequence reads: CASSSAGSYGYTF. DNA for the CDR3: TGTGCCAGCAGTTCTGCAGGTTCCTATGGCTACACCTTC.

In its sample, this clonotype was seen many times. The chain is built from TRBV27 and TRBJ2-7; 7 bases are shared with TRBD2. The germline V gene has CDR1 MNHEY and CDR2 SMNVEV (reference sequence). V shed 6 bases and J 3 bases; nucleotides not matched to a gene: 17. The CDR3 consists of 17 residues. The CDR3 here is CASSPRGPGLADYEQYF. CDR3 bases: TGTGCCAGCAGCCCAAGGGGTCCTGGGCTAGCGGACTACGAGCAGTACTTC.

This chain links TRBV19 with TRBJ1-1; tentatively, D is TRBD1 (6 bases). This CDR3 comprises 15 residues. From germline, CDR1 is LNHDA and CDR2 SQIVND (reference sequence). V was trimmed by 1 base and J by 5 bases, leaving 14 bases between them. In DNA, the CDR3 is TGTGCCAGTAGTATAGGCGGGGGGGGCGGAACTGAAGCTTTCTTT. The encoded protein is CASSIGGGGGTEAFF.

This CDR3 is CASSLKMGFPRFF. CDR3 DNA sequence: TGTGCCAGCAGTTTAAAGATGGGATTTCCGCGGTTCTTC. The J gene is TRBJ2-1, the V gene TRBV27; the D is unclear. V was clipped by 2 bases and J by 15 bases, with 17 bases between them. Germline values: CDR1 MNHEY, CDR2 SMNVEV (reference sequence). CDR3 length equals 13 residues.

This clonotype was seen ten or more times. The chain links TRBV24-1 to TRBJ1-2, with 7 bases matching TRBD1. J lost 4 bases, V lost 9 bases, and 7 bases had no gene match. The CDR3 consists of 13 residues. Germline CDR1 KGHDR, CDR2 SFDVKD. CDR3 in DNA: TGTGCCACCCAAGACAGGGCTAGCTATGGCTACACCTTC. Translated, it gives CATQDRASYGYTF.

On this clonotype itself: A much larger clone lies one base from this, so it may be a read error. The chain joins TRBV2 to TRBJ1-2, with a tentative D call TRBD1 (5 bases). CDR3 length: 12 residues. Between the trimmed V and J ends, which lost 6 bases and 10 bases, there was a span of 15 bases. Germline V CDR1 and CDR2: SNHLY, FYNNEI. The CDR3 is CASRGTDKYYTF. The CDR3 DNA sequence: TGTGCCAGCAGGGGGACGGACAAGTACTACACCTTC.